This TCR beta chain was sequenced in a study of blood T cell repertoires in COVID-19. Study summary: Sites across the United States, Italy and Spain contributed samples from acute and convalescent COVID-19. The analysed material was cDNA or gDNA that came from T cells, B-cell-depleted T cells, or PBMCs.

CDR3 size: 16 residues. The V end lost 4 bases, the J end lost 0 bases, and 13 bases lay between the germline ends. The germline V gene has CDR1 KGHSH and CDR2 LQKENI. Sequencing used immunoSEQ multiplex PCR; TCRdb keeps in-frame clones, though not all of them. Of about 250,000 clones listed, about 89% are singletons. Material: peripheral blood. The sequence was collected from a woman aged 55-70 years who had recovered from COVID-19. This sequence joins TRBV18 and TRBJ1-3; D gene ambiguous. The CDR3 loop is CASSRGPASSGNTIYF. CDR3 DNA sequence: TGTGCCAGCTCACGTGGGCCGGCCTCCTCTGGAAACACCATATATTTT.